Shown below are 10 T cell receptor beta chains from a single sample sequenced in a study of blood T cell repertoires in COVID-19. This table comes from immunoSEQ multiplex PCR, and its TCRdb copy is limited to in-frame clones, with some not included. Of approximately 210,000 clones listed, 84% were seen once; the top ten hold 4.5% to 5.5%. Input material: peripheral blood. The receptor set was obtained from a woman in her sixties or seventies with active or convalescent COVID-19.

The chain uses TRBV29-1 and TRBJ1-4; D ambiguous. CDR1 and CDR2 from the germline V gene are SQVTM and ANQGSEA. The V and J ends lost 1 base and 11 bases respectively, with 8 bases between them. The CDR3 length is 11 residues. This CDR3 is CSVEGADKLFF. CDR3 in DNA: TGCAGCGTTGAAGGGGCTGACAAACTGTTTTTT.

CDR3 in amino acids: CASSMWGVLANTGELFF. The CDR3 DNA is TGTGCCAGTAGTATGTGGGGGGTACTGGCGAACACCGGGGAGCTGTTTTTT. V is TRBV19 and J is TRBJ2-2; D might be TRBD2 (6 bases). Germline V gene data show CDR1 as LNHDA and CDR2 as SQIVND (reference sequence). Trimming removed 3 bases at V and 0 bases at J, with 14 bases between. The CDR3 is 17 residues long.

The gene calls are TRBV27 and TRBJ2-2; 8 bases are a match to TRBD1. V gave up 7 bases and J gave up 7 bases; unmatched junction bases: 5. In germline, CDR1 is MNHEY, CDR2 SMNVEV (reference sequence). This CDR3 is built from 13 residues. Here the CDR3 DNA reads TGTGCCAGCATCGGACAGGGTGACGGGGAGCTGTTTTTT. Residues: CASIGQGDGELFF.

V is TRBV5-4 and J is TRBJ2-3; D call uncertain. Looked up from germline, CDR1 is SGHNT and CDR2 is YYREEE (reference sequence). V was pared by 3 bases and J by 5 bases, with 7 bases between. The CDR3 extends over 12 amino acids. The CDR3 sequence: CASSSLLDTQYF. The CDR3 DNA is TGTGCCAGCAGCTCACTACTAGATACGCAGTATTTT.

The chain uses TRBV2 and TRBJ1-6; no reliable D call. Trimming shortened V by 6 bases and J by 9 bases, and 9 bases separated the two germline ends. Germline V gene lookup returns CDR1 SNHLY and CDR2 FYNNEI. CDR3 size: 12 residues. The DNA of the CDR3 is TGTGCCAGCAGCCTAGCGCGTTCACCCCTCCACTTT. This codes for CASSLARSPLHF.

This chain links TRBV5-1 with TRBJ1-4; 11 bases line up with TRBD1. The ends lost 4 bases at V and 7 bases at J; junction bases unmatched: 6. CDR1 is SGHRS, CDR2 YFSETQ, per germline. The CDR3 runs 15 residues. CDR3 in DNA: TGCGCCAGCAGCCTTTTAGGGACAGGGGGTGAAAAACTGTTTTTT. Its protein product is CASSLLGTGGEKLFF.

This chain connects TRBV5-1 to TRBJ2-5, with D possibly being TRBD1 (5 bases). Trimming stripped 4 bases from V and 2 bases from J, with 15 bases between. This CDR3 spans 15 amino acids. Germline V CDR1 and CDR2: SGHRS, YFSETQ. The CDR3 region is CASSQGASTQETQYF. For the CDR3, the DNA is TGCGCCAGCAGCCAAGGGGCCTCAACTCAAGAGACCCAGTACTTC.

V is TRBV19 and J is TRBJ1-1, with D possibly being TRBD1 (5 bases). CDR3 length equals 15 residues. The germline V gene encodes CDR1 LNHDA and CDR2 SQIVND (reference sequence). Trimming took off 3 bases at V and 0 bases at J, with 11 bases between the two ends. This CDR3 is CASSIGIGVNTEAFF. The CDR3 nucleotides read TGTGCCAGTAGTATCGGAATAGGGGTGAACACTGAAGCTTTCTTT. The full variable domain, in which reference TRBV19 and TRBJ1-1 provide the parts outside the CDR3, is DGGITQSPKYLFRKEGQNVTLSCEQNLNHDAMYWYRQDPGQGLRLIYYSQIVNDFQKGDIAEGYSVSREKKESFPLTVTSAQKNPTAFYLCASSIGIGVNTEAFFGQGTRLTVV.

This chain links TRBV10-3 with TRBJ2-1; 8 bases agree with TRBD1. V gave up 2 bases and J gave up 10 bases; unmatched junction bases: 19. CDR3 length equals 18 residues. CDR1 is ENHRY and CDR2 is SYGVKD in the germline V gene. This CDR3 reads CAISETGQAGPRGGEQFF. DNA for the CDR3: TGTGCCATCAGTGAGACGGGACAGGCCGGGCCTCGGGGTGGGGAGCAGTTCTTC.

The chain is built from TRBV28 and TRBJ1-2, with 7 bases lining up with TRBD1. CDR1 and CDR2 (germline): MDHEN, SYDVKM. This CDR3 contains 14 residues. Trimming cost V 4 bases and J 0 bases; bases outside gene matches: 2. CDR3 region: CASSSGGSNYGYTF. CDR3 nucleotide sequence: TGTGCCAGCAGTTCAGGGGGGTCTAACTATGGCTACACCTTC.